This T cell receptor beta chain was recovered during a study of multiple sclerosis patients with progressive multifocal leukoencephalopathy. Time point given: about 13 months of natalizumab therapy. Controls were natalizumab-treated multiple sclerosis patients who did not develop PML, sampled longitudinally. Every listed patient previously received interferon beta; all PML patients were women. The assay was run at survey level. TCRdb keeps only in-frame clones here, not all; method: immunoSEQ multiplex PCR. This table holds under 30,000 clones, about 91% found once. This CDR3 contains 14 residues. Germline lookup yields CDR1 MNHEY and CDR2 SVGAGI. The V and J ends lost 5 bases and 0 bases respectively, with 10 bases between them.

This receptor was identified in a man aged 30 to 45 with multiple sclerosis. The material sequenced was PBMCs, taken from a patient treated with natalizumab. J is TRBJ1-2 and V is TRBV6-5; possible D gene TRBD1, 5 bases. The CDR3 DNA sequence: TGTGCCAGCAGTAGGACAAGCGCTAACTATGGCTACACCTTC. Translated, it gives CASSRTSANYGYTF.